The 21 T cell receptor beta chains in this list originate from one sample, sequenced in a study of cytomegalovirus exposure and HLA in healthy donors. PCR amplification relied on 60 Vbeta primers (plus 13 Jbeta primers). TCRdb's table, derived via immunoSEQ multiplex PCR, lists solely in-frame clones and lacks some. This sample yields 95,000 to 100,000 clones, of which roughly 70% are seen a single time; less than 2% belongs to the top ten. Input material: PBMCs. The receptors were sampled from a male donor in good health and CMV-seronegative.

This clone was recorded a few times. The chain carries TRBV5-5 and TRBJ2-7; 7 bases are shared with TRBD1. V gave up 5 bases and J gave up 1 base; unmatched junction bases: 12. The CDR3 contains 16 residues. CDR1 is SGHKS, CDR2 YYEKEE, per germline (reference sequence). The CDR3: CASSPNRGRQSYEQYF. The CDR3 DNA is TGTGCCAGCAGTCCTAACAGGGGCCGCCAATCCTACGAGCAGTACTTC.

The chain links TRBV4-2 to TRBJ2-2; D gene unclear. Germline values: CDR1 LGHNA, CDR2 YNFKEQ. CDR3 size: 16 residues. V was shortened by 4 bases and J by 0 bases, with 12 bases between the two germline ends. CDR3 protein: CASSPLELANTGELFF. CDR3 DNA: TGTGCCAGCAGCCCCCTGGAGCTCGCGAACACCGGGGAGCTGTTTTTT.

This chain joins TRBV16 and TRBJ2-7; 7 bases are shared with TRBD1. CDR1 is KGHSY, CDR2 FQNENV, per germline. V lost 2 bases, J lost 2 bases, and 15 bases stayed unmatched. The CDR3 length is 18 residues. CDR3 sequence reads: CASSQGFYGTENPYEQYF. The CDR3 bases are TGTGCCAGCAGCCAAGGATTCTACGGGACAGAAAATCCCTACGAGCAGTACTTC.

The CDR3 DNA reads TGTGCCAGCTGCACAGGGGATCTTACTAATGAAAAACTGTTTTTT. Amino acid sequence: CASCTGDLTNEKLFF. The chain couples TRBV11-2 to TRBJ1-4; 7 positions agree with TRBD1. The CDR3 has 15 residues. Per the germline V gene, CDR1 is SGHAT and CDR2 is FQNNGV. V lost 8 bases, J lost 2 bases, and 8 bases stayed unmatched.

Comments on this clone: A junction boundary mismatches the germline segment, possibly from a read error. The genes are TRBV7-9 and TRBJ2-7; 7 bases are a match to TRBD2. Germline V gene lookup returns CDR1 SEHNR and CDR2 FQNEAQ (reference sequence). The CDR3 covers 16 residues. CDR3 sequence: CSSSLIGGVDHYEQYF. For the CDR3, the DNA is TGTTCCAGCAGCTTAATTGGGGGGGTCGATCACTACGAGCAGTACTTC. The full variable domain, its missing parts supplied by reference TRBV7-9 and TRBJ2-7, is DTGVSQNPRHKITKRGQNVTFRCDPISEHNRLYWYRQTLGQGPEFLTYFQNEAQLEKSRLLSDRFSAERPKGSFSTLEIQRTEQGDSAMYLCSSSLIGGVDHYEQYFGPGTRLTVT.

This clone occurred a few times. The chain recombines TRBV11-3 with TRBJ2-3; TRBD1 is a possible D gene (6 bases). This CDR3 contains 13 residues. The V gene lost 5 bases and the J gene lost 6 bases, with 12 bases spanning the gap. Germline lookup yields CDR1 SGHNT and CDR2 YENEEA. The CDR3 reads CASSARRGDTQYF. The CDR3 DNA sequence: TGTGCCAGCAGCGCTAGAAGGGGGGATACGCAGTATTTT.

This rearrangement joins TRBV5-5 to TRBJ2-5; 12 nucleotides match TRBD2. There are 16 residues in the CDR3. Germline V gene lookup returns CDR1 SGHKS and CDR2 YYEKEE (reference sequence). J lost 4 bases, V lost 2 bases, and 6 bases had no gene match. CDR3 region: CASSLGLAGSRETQYF. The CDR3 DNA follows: TGTGCCAGCAGCTTAGGACTAGCGGGATCTCGAGAGACCCAGTACTTC.

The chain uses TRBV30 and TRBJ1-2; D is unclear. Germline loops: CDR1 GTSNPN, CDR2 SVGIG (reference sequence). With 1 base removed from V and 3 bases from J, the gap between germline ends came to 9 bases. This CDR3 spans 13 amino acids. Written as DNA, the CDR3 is TGTGCCTGGAGTGACGAGACATACTATGGCTACACCTTC. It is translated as CAWSDETYYGYTF.

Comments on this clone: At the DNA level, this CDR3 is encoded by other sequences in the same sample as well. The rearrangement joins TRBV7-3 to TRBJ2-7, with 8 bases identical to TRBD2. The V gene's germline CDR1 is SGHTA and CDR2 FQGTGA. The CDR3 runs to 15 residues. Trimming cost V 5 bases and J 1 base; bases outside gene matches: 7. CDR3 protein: CASSPGLAASYEQYF. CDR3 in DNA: TGTGCCAGCAGCCCAGGACTAGCTGCATCCTACGAGCAGTACTTC.

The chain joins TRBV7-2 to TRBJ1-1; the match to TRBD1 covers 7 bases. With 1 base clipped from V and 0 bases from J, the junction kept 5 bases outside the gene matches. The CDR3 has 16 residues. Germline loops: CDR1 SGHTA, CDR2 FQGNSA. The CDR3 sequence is CASSLGAGGLNTEAFF. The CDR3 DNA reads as TGTGCCAGCAGCTTAGGGGCAGGGGGTTTGAACACTGAAGCTTTCTTT. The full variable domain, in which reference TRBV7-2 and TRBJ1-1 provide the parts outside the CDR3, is GAGVSQSPSNKVTEKGKDVELRCDPISGHTALYWYRQSLGQGLEFLIYFQGNSAPDKSGLPSDRFSAERTGGSVSTLTIQRTQQEDSAVYLCASSLGAGGLNTEAFFGQGTRLTVV.

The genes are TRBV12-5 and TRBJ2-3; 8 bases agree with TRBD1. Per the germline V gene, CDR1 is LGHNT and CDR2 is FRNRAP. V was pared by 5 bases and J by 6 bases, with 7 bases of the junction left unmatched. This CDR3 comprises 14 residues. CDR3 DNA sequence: TGTGCTAGTGGTCCGCGGACAGGGAGCGATACGCAGTATTTT. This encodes CASGPRTGSDTQYF.

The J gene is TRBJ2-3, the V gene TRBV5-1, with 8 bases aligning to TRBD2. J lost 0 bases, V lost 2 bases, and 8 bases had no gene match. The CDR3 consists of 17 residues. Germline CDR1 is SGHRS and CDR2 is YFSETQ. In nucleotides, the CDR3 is TGCGCCAGCAGCTTATCCCTAGCGGGTTCTAGCACAGATACGCAGTATTTT. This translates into CASSLSLAGSSTDTQYF.

For the CDR3, the DNA is TGTGCCAGCAGTACGAACTCAGATACGCAGTATTTT. It encodes CASSTNSDTQYF. The gene calls are TRBV28 and TRBJ2-3; D gene ambiguous. This CDR3 spans 12 amino acids. Trimming removed 5 bases from V and 4 bases from J, with 7 bases in between. The germline V gene encodes CDR1 MDHEN and CDR2 SYDVKM.

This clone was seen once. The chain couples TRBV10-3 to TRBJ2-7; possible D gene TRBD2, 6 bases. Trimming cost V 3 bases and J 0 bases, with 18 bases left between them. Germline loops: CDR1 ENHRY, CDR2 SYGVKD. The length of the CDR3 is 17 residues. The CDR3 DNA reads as TGTGCCATCAGTGACCCTGGAGGAGGGGAGTCCTCCTACGAGCAGTACTTC. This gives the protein CAISDPGGGESSYEQYF.

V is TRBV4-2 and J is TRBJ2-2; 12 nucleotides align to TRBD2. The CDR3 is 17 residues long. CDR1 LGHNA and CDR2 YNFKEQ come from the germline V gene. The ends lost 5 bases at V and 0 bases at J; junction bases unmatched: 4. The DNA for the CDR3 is TGTGCCAGCAGCTCGGGGACTAGCGGGCCGAACACCGGGGAGCTGTTTTTT. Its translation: CASSSGTSGPNTGELFF.

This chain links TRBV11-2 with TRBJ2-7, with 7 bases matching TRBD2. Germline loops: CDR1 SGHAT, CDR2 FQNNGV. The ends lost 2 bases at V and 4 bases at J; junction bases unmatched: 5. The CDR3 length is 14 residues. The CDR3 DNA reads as TGTGCCAGCAGCTTATTGGGAGGGCCGTACGAGCAGTACTTC. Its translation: CASSLLGGPYEQYF.

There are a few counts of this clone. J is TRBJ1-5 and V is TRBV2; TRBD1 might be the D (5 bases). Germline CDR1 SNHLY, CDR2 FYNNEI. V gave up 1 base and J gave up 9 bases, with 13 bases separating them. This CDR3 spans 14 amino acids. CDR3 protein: CASSEGTLRGPQHF. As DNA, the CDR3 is TGTGCCAGCAGTGAAGGAACCCTTAGGGGGCCCCAGCATTTT.

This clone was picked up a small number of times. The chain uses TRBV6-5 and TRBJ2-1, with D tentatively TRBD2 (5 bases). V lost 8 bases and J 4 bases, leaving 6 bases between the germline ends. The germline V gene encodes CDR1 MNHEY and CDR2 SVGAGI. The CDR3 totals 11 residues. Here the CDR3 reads CASRGYNEQFF. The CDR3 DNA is TGTGCCAGCCGGGGTTACAATGAGCAGTTCTTC.

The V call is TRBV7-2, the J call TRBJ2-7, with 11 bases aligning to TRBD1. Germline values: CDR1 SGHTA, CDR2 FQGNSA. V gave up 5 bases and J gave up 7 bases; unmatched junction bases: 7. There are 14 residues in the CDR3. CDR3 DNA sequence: TGTGCCAGCAGCCGAGGACAGGGGGCCGGGGAGCAGTACTTC. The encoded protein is CASSRGQGAGEQYF.

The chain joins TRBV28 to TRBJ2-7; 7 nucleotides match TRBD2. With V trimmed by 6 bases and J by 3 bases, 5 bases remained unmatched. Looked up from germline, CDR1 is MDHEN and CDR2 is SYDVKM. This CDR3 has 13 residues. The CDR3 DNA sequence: TGTGCCAGCAGGAACCGGGACTACTACGAGCAGTACTTC. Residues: CASRNRDYYEQYF.

CDR3: CASSRTSGDYNEQFF. The DNA of the CDR3 is TGTGCCAGCAGCCGAACTAGCGGTGATTACAATGAGCAGTTCTTC. The V and J genes are TRBV7-8 and TRBJ2-1, with 8 bases aligning to TRBD2. Germline V lookup: CDR1 SGHVS, CDR2 FQNEAQ. Trimming cost V 5 bases and J 4 bases; bases outside gene matches: 7. The CDR3 runs 15 residues.